This note documents a single TCR beta chain sequence. The antigen remains undetermined. The sample originates from a study of T cells after yellow fever vaccination. Study as a whole: Preparing low-cell-number fractions relied on SMART-Seq v4 Ultra Low Input. Points from the study as a whole: When the response was secondary, it was weaker but reached its peak faster, day 5 versus 15. Most primary-vaccination clones recurred post-booster (under 98% CD4, roughly 87% CD8).

Trimming removed 6 bases from V and 0 bases from J, with 17 bases in between. The germline CDR1 and CDR2 sequences are SGHRS and YFSETQ. The CDR3 runs 16 residues. It was through 5'RACE template switching that TCR cDNA was made, with a universal primer site and UMIs added. TCRdb reanalysed the 5' RACE reads using MiXCR and keeps one entry per CDR3 protein. This sample has about 360,000 distinct CDR3 sequences, with more than 5.5% found just once. The origin of this receptor is a man younger than 40 who received the YFV17D yellow fever vaccine. The chain combines TRBV5-1 with TRBJ2-3; D is possibly TRBD2 (5 bases). The source was PBMCs, collected 5 days after the yellow fever booster vaccination. The DNA for the CDR3 is TGCGCCAGCAACCCTGTAGGAAGAGGGAGCACAGATACGCAGTATTTT. Translated: CASNPVGRGSTDTQYF.